In its sample, the clone carrying this T cell receptor (beta chain) was seen many times. Its cognate antigen is unknown. Time point given: newly diagnosed GD, antithyroid drugs for less than 3 months. TCR sequences were obtained from RNA taken from PBMCs. The sample is drawn from a study of regulatory T cells in long-lasting Graves disease. General study results and limits: Favoring TRBV28, TRBJ1-2 and TRBJ2-5 was a feature seen in persistent disease.

Combining iRepertoire HTBI primers with Arm-PCR of CDR3 regions, the authors built TCR beta libraries. TCRdb passed the multiplex PCR reads through MiXCR, listing each CDR3 protein once. The sample contains about 500,000 distinct CDR3 sequences, around 11% of which appear only once. Germline trimming cut 3 bases from V and 2 bases from J; bases unmatched to any gene: 14. The CDR3 has 18 residues. These data also formed part of another study, on T cells in Graves' hyperthyroidism and ophthalmopathy. As that report states: Hyperthyroidism had been newly diagnosed in patients aged 18 to 65, and its duration was under 2 months.

The receptor's source is a woman aged 25 to 39 with Graves disease. This material consisted of peripheral blood mononuclear cells (PBMCs), taken at new diagnosis, from a patient treated with antithyroid drugs. The chain is built from TRBV12-3 or TRBV12-4 and TRBJ2-3; 7 bases line up with TRBD1. CDR3 sequence: CASSLGQPTTHTTDTQYF. The CDR3 DNA is TGTGCCAGCAGTTTGGGACAGCCCACCACCCACACCACAGATACGCAGTATTTT.